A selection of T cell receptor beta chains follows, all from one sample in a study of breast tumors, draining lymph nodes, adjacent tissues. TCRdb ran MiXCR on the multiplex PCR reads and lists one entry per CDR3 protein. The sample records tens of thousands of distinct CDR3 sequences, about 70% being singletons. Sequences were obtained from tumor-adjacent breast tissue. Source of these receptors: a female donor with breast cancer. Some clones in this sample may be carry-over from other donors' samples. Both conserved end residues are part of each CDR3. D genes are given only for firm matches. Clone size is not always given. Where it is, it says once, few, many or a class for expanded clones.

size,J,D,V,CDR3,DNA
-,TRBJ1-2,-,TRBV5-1,CASSLDGQALYGYTF,TGCGCCAGCAGCTTGGACGGGCAGGCCCTCTATGGCTACACCTTC
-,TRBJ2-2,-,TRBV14,CASSQAPDPGTGELFF,TGTGCCAGCAGCCAAGCGCCGGACCCTGGCACCGGGGAGCTGTTTTTT
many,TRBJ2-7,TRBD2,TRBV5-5,CASSFRTSQVYEQYF,TGTGCCAGCAGCTTCCGGACTAGTCAGGTTTACGAGCAGTACTTC
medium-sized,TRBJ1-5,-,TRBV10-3,CAISELGVGNQPQHF,TGTGCCATCAGTGAGTTAGGAGTAGGCAATCAGCCCCAGCATTTT
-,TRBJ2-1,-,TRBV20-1,CSASLANEQFF,TGCAGTGCTAGTTTAGCGAATGAGCAGTTCTTC
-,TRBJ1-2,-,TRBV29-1,CSVGADNPPFYGYTF,TGCAGCGTGGGGGCAGACAATCCCCCATTTTATGGCTACACCTTC
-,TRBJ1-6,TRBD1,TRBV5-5,CASTTGDSPLHF,TGTGCCAGCACTACAGGGGATTCACCCCTCCACTTT
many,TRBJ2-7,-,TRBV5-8,CASSFDSGRQYF,TGTGCCAGCAGCTTCGACTCGGGCAGGCAGTACTTC
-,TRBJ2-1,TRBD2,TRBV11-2,CASSLVGTSTYNEQFF,TGTGCCAGCAGCTTAGTTGGGACTAGCACCTACAATGAGCAGTTCTTC
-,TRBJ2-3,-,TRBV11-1,CASSRDPNARGTQYF,TGTGCCAGCAGCCGGGACCCCAACGCACGCGGTACGCAGTATTTT
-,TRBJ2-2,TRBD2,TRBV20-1,CSAIAGGPRTGELFF,TGCAGTGCTATAGCGGGAGGGCCTCGCACCGGGGAGCTGTTTTTT
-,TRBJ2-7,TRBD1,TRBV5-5,CASSYTGGDNYEQYF,TGTGCCAGCAGCTACACAGGGGGCGATAACTACGAGCAGTACTTC
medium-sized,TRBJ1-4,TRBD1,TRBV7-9,CASSFGQGREKLFF,TGTGCCAGCAGCTTCGGACAGGGACGGGAAAAACTGTTTTTT
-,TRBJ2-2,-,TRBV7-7,CASSMREAGELFF,TGTGCCAGCAGCATGAGAGAGGCCGGGGAGCTGTTTTTT
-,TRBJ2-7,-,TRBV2,CASDKGLYEQYF,TGTGCCAGCGATAAGGGCCTCTACGAGCAGTACTTC
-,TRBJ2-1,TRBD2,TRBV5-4,CASSLLTSGDINEQFF,TGTGCCAGCAGCTTGTTGACTAGCGGAGATATCAATGAGCAGTTCTTC
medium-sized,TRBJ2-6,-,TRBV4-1,CASSQDLAAGFNSGANVLTF,TGCGCCAGCAGCCAAGATTTAGCTGCAGGGTTTAACTCTGGGGCCAACGTCCTGACTTTC
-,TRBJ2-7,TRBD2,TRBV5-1,CASSLWELAATYEQYF,TGCGCCAGCAGCTTGTGGGAACTAGCGGCCACCTACGAGCAGTACTTC
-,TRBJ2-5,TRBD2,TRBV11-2,CASSLGGLAGLETQYF,TGTGCCAGCAGCTTAGGGGGACTAGCAGGGCTCGAGACCCAGTACTTC
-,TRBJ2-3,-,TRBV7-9,CASSWGIEADTQYF,TGTGCCAGCAGCTGGGGGATCGAGGCAGATACGCAGTATTTT
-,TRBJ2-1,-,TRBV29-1,CSVTRGGYNEQFF,TGCAGCGTAACACGAGGGGGATACAATGAGCAGTTCTTC
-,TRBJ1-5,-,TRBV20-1,CSAREGAQPQHF,TGCAGTGCTAGGGAGGGTGCCCAGCCCCAGCATTTT
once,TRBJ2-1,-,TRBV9,CASSVGRVGTTTYNEQFF,TGTGCCAGCAGCGTAGGCAGAGTCGGGACAACTACCTACAATGAGCAGTTCTTC
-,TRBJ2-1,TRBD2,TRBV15,CATSPEPGGANEQFF,TGTGCCACCAGCCCCGAGCCGGGGGGGGCAAATGAGCAGTTCTTC
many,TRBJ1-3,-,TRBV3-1,CASSQEWSGRDAIYF,TGTGCCAGCAGCCAAGAATGGTCGGGGAGAGACGCCATATATTTT
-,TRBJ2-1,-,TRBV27,CASSLSPVSGNEQFF,TGTGCCAGCAGTTTATCCCCCGTTAGCGGAAATGAGCAGTTCTTC
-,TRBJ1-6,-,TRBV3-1,CASSQRGGSPLHF,TGTGCCAGCAGCCAAAGAGGAGGATCACCCCTCCACTTT
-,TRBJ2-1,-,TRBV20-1,CSARDPGNSGTSYNEQFF,TGCAGTGCTAGAGACCCGGGGAACAGCGGAACATCCTACAATGAGCAGTTCTTC
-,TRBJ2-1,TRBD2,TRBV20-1,CSAAKTSGSYNEQFF,TGCAGTGCTGCGAAGACTAGCGGCTCCTACAATGAGCAGTTCTTC
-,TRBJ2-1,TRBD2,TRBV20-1,CSASRVNTGGNEQFF,TGCAGTGCTAGTCGCGTTAATACCGGGGGGAATGAGCAGTTCTTC
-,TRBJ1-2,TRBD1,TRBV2,CASSESGQPYGYTF,TGTGCCAGCAGTGAATCGGGACAGCCCTATGGCTACACCTTC
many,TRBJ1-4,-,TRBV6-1,CASSEPFALATNEKLFF,TGTGCCAGCAGTGAACCCTTCGCCCTCGCAACTAATGAAAAACTGTTTTTT
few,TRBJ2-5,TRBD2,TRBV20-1,CSATLSGSGLQETQYF,TGCAGTGCGACACTCTCGGGTAGCGGGCTCCAAGAGACCCAGTACTTC
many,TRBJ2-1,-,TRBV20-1,CSALQGGYEQFF,TGCAGTGCGCTACAGGGTGGGTATGAGCAGTTCTTC
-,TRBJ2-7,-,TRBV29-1,CSVEAAGKGDYEQYF,TGCAGCGTTGAAGCTGCGGGCAAGGGAGACTACGAGCAGTACTTC
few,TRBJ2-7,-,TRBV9,CASSPSGQSSYEQYF,TGTGCCAGCAGCCCCTCCGGACAGAGCTCCTACGAGCAGTACTTC
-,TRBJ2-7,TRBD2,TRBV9,CASSRGERLAGVGYEQYF,TGTGCCAGCAGCCGGGGGGAGAGACTAGCGGGAGTAGGTTACGAGCAGTACTTC
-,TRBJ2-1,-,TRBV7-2,CASSPTALEQFF,TGTGCCAGCAGCCCCACCGCGCTTGAGCAGTTCTTC
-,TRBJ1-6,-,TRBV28,CASKGGEYNSPLHF,TGTGCCAGCAAAGGGGGAGAATATAATTCACCCCTCCACTTT
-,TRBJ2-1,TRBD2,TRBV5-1,CASSLTSGRSPEQFF,TGCGCCAGCAGCTTGACTAGCGGGAGAAGTCCGGAGCAGTTCTTC
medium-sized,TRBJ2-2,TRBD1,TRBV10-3,CATRTGGTGELFF,TGTGCCACCAGGACAGGGGGCACCGGGGAGCTGTTTTTT
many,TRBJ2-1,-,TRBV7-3,CASSFGPSAQLNEQFF,TGTGCCAGCAGCTTTGGCCCCAGCGCCCAGCTCAATGAGCAGTTCTTC
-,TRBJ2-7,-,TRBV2,CASNPWSSYEQYF,TGTGCCAGCAACCCGTGGTCATCCTACGAGCAGTACTTC
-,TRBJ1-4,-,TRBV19,CAWSVGGADEKLFF,TGTGCCTGGAGTGTTGGGGGGGCAGATGAAAAACTGTTTTTT
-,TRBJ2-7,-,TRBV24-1,CATSGPLGEQYF,TGTGCCACCAGCGGTCCTCTGGGCGAGCAGTACTTC
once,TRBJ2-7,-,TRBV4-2,CASSQDQRGNPYEQYF,TGTGCCAGCAGCCAAGATCAGAGGGGGAATCCCTACGAGCAGTACTTC
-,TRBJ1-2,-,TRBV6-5,CASSPGPDYGYTF,TGTGCCAGCAGCCCGGGACCCGACTATGGCTACACCTTC